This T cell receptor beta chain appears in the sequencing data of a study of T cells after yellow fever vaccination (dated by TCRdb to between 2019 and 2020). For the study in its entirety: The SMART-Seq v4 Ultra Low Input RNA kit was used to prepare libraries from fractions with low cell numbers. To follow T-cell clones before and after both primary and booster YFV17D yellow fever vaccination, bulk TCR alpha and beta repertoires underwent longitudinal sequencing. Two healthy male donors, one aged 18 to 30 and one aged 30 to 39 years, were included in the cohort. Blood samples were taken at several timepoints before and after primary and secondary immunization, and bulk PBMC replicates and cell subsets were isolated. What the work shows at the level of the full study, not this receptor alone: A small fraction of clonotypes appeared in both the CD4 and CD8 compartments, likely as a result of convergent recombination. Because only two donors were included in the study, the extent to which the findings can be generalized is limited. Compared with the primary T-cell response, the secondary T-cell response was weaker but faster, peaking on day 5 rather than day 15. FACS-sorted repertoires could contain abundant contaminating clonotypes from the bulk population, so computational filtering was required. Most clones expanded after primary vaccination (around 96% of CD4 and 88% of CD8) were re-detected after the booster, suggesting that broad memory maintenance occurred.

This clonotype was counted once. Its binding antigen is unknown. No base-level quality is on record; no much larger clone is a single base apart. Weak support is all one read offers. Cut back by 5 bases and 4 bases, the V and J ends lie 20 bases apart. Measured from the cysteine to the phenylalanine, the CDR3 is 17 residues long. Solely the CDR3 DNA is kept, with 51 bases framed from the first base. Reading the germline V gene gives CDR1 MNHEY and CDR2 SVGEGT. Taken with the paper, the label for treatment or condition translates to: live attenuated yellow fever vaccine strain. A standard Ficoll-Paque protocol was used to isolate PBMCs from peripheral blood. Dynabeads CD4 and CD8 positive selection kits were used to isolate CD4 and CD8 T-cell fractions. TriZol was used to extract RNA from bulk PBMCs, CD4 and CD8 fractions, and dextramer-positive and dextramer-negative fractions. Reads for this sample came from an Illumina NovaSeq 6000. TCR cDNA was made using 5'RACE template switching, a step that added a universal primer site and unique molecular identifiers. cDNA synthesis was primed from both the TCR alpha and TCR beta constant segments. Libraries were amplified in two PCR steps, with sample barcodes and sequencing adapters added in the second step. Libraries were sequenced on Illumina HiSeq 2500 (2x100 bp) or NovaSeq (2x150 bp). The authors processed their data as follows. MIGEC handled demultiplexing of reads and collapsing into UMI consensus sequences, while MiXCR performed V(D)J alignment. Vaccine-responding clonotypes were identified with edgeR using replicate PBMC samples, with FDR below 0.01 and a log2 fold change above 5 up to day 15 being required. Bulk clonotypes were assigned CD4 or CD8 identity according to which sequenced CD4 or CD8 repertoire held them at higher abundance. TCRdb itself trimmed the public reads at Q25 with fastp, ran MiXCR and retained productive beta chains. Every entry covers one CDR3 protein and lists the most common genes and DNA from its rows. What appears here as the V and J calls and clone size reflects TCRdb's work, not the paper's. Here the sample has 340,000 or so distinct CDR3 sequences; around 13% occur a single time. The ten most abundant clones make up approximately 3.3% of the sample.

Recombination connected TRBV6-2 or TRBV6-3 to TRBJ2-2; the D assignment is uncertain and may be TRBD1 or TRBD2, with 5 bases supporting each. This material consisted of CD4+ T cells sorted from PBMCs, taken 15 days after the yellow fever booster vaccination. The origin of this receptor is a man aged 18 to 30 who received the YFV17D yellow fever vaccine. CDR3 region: CASSPDRDVSLTGELFF. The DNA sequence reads TGTGCCAGCAGTCCCGACCGGGACGTAAGCCTCACCGGGGAGCTGTTTTTT.